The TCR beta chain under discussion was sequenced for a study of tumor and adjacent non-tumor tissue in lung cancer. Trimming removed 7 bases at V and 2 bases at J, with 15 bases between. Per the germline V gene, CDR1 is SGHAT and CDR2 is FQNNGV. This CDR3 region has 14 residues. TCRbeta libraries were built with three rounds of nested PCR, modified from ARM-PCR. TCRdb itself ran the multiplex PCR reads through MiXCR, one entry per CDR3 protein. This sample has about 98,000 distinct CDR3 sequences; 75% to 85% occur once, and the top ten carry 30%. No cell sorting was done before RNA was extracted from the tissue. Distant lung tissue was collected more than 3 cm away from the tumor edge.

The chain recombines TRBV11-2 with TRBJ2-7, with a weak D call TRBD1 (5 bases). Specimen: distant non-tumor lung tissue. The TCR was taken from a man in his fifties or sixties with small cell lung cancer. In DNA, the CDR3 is TGTGCCAGCAACCTGACGGACACTGCCTACGAGCAGTACTTC. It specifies CASNLTDTAYEQYF.